The 25 T cell receptor beta chains given below trace back to one sample, sequenced in a study of cytomegalovirus exposure and HLA in healthy donors. Amplification used 60 Vbeta primers and 13 Jbeta primers. TCRdb's copy holds only in-frame clones and misses some; the assay was immunoSEQ multiplex PCR. Its clone listing holds around 80,000 clones. The source material was PBMCs. The receptors come from a boy aged 5-17 years in good health and CMV-seronegative.

The J gene is TRBJ2-7, the V gene TRBV4-1, with TRBD2 matching over 7 bases. The trim removed 4 bases at V and 0 bases at J, leaving 15 bases unmatched. The CDR3 has 18 amino acids. The germline V gene encodes CDR1 MGHRA and CDR2 YSYEKL. The CDR3 spells CASSPSRHSGGSSYEQYF. CDR3 DNA sequence: TGCGCCAGCAGCCCCTCTCGTCACTCGGGGGGAAGCTCCTACGAGCAGTACTTC.

The chain recombines TRBV6-5 with TRBJ1-1, with D possibly being TRBD1 (5 bases). V lost 6 bases and J lost 3, with 11 bases in between. The germline CDR1 and CDR2 sequences are MNHEY and SVGAGI. This CDR3 region has 13 residues. CDR3 in DNA: TGTGCCAGCAGCATTCTAGGGGACACTGAAGCTTTCTTT. Translation gives CASSILGDTEAFF.

This chain connects TRBV27 to TRBJ2-7; possibly TRBD1 for D (5 bases). Germline-derived CDR1 and CDR2 are MNHEY and SMNVEV (reference sequence). V lost 6 bases and J lost 2, with 14 bases in between. The CDR3 is 14 residues long. The CDR3 region has the DNA TGTGCCAGCAGCCCAGGGCGCGGTACCTACGAGCAGTACTTC. It is translated as CASSPGRGTYEQYF.

The chain links TRBV13 to TRBJ2-2; TRBD1 agrees at 8 bases. This CDR3 contains 14 residues. After removal of 5 bases from V and 6 bases from J, the junction contained 5 bases not matched to a gene. Germline V CDR1 and CDR2: PRHDT, FYEKMQ (reference sequence). The CDR3 spells CASSPRTGPGELFF. The CDR3 bases are TGTGCCAGCAGCCCGCGGACAGGGCCCGGGGAGCTGTTTTTT.

The gene calls are TRBV2 and TRBJ2-5, with 11 bases matching TRBD1. Trimming at V came to 6 bases and at J to 3 bases, leaving 6 bases not matched to a gene. This CDR3 comprises 15 residues. Germline CDR1 SNHLY, CDR2 FYNNEI. CDR3 in amino acids: CASRARTGGKETQYF. The CDR3 DNA is TGTGCCAGCAGGGCGAGGACAGGGGGCAAAGAGACCCAGTACTTC.

The chain couples TRBV6-1 to TRBJ2-1, with D possibly TRBD1 on 5 matching bases. In germline, CDR1 is MNHNS, CDR2 SASEGT. The CDR3 has 15 residues. Trimming removed 6 bases at V and 5 bases at J, with 17 bases between. CDR3 in amino acids: CASSIRDRSDNEQFF. Written as DNA, the CDR3 is TGTGCCAGCAGCATCAGGGATAGGTCCGACAATGAGCAGTTCTTC.

The V call is TRBV7-2, the J call TRBJ1-2; no clear D gene. The CDR3 runs to 18 residues. The V end lost 5 bases, the J end lost 0 bases, and 22 bases lay between the germline ends. CDR1 SGHTA and CDR2 FQGNSA come from the germline V gene. CDR3 sequence reads: CASSPQVGSPTANYGYTF. The CDR3 nucleotides read TGTGCCAGCAGCCCGCAAGTTGGCAGCCCAACAGCTAACTATGGCTACACCTTC.

The V and J genes are TRBV27 and TRBJ2-7; 7 bases fit TRBD1. Germline V gene data show CDR1 as MNHEY and CDR2 as SMNVEV (reference sequence). The length of the CDR3 is 15 residues. The V segment lost 2 bases and the J segment 0 bases; nucleotides outside the gene matches: 4. CDR3 in DNA: TGTGCCAGCAGTTTACTCGGGACAGCCTCCTACGAGCAGTACTTC. Amino acids: CASSLLGTASYEQYF.

This chain joins TRBV2 and TRBJ2-5; 7 bases map to TRBD1. Germline assignment: CDR1 SNHLY and CDR2 FYNNEI. The V gene end was trimmed by 7 bases and the J gene end by 4 bases; junction bases not matched to a gene: 9. This CDR3 spans 14 amino acids. The CDR3 reads CASTTTPGGETQYF. The CDR3 nucleotides read TGTGCCAGCACCACGACCCCAGGGGGAGAGACCCAGTACTTC.

V gene TRBV5-1 combines with J gene TRBJ2-5, with TRBD2 matching 9 bases. Germline loops: CDR1 SGHRS, CDR2 YFSETQ. This CDR3 comprises 15 residues. V was clipped by 4 bases and J by 7 bases; unmatched bases: 11. CDR3 bases: TGCGCCAGCAGCCAAATAGCGGGGGCTGGAGGGACCCAGTACTTC. It is translated as CASSQIAGAGGTQYF. Full variable domain (missing parts from reference TRBV5-1 and TRBJ2-5): KAGVTQTPRYLIKTRGQQVTLSCSPISGHRSVSWYQQTPGQGLQFLFEYFSETQRNKGNFPGRFSGRQFSNSRSEMNVSTLELGDSALYLCASSQIAGAGGTQYFGPGTRLLVL.

About this clone itself: The sample has other DNA sequences that encode this CDR3 too. The chain joins TRBV4-2 to TRBJ1-6; TRBD1 matches 8 bases. Looked up from germline, CDR1 is LGHNA and CDR2 is YNFKEQ. The trim removed 0 bases at V and 0 bases at J, leaving 13 bases unmatched. This CDR3 has 21 amino acids. This CDR3 reads CASSQEMTGVRPNSYNSPLHF. The CDR3 bases are TGTGCCAGCAGCCAAGAGATGACAGGGGTTCGCCCGAACTCCTATAATTCACCCCTCCACTTT.

The chain combines TRBV29-1 with TRBJ1-2, with D hard to call. Germline CDR1 reads SQVTM; CDR2 reads ANQGSEA. This CDR3 has 12 residues. Between the trimmed V and J ends, which lost 4 bases and 5 bases, there was a span of 11 bases. The CDR3 nucleotides read TGCAGCGTTGCCACCAACGAGTATGGCTACACCTTC. Amino acids: CSVATNEYGYTF.

The chain employs TRBV19 and TRBJ1-1, with D possibly matching TRBD1 (6 bases). The CDR3 has 15 residues. V was clipped by 6 bases and J by 1 base, with 15 bases between them. In germline, CDR1 is LNHDA, CDR2 SQIVND (reference sequence). CDR3 sequence reads: CASSPWTAPNTEAFF. The CDR3 bases are TGTGCCAGTAGCCCCTGGACAGCTCCGAACACTGAAGCTTTCTTT.

V and J are TRBV5-6 and TRBJ2-6, with D possibly matching TRBD1 (5 bases). V was trimmed by 0 bases and J by 3 bases, leaving 7 bases between them. There are 15 residues in the CDR3. The germline V gene encodes CDR1 SGHDT and CDR2 YYEEEE. DNA of the CDR3: TGTGCCAGCAGCTTGGGGGGCGTTGGGGCCAACGTCCTGACTTTC. Residues: CASSLGGVGANVLTF.

The chain carries TRBV6-5 and TRBJ2-7, with 11 bases aligning to TRBD2. The CDR3 is 15 residues long. J gave up 2 bases and V 5 bases, and 5 bases lay outside the gene matches. Germline loops: CDR1 MNHEY, CDR2 SVGAGI. The CDR3 nucleotides are TGTGCCAGCAGTAAAGGGACTAGCGGCCCCTACGAGCAGTACTTC. Encoded protein: CASSKGTSGPYEQYF.

This sequence joins TRBV20-1 and TRBJ1-1; tentative D call: TRBD1 (6 bases). Between the trimmed V and J ends, which lost 2 bases and 8 bases, there was a span of 9 bases. Germline loops: CDR1 DFQATT, CDR2 SNEGSKA (reference sequence). The CDR3 consists of 11 residues. CDR3 DNA: TGCAGTGCTAGACCAGGGGAGGAAGCTTTCTTT. It translates to CSARPGEEAFF.

V gene TRBV7-9 combines with J gene TRBJ2-1; the match to TRBD1 covers 10 bases. Trimming cost V 4 bases and J 2 bases; bases outside gene matches: 5. The CDR3 is made up of 16 amino acids. Germline CDR1 reads SEHNR; CDR2 reads FQNEAQ (reference sequence). CDR3 coding DNA: TGTGCCAGCAGCTCGAGGACAGGGGGGACCTACAATGAGCAGTTCTTC. Translation gives CASSSRTGGTYNEQFF.

V usage is TRBV4-2 and J usage is TRBJ1-1; no clear D gene. The CDR3 totals 15 residues. Trimming took off 2 bases at V and 4 bases at J, with 14 bases between the two ends. Germline CDR1 and CDR2: LGHNA and YNFKEQ. The CDR3 loop is CASSQSSADFTEAFF. In DNA form, the CDR3 reads TGTGCCAGCAGCCAATCTTCCGCGGACTTCACTGAAGCTTTCTTT.

The chain joins TRBV19 to TRBJ1-3, with D hard to call. Trimming took off 6 bases at V and 0 bases at J, with 9 bases between the two ends. Germline V gives CDR1 LNHDA, CDR2 SQIVND (reference sequence). The CDR3 contains 14 residues. CDR3 sequence (DNA): TGTGCCAGTAGGCAACAGATCTCTGGAAACACCATATATTTT. The encoded protein is CASRQQISGNTIYF. Drawing the rest from reference TRBV19 and TRBJ1-3, the complete variable domain is DGGITQSPKYLFRKEGQNVTLSCEQNLNHDAMYWYRQDPGQGLRLIYYSQIVNDFQKGDIAEGYSVSREKKESFPLTVTSAQKNPTAFYLCASRQQISGNTIYFGEGSWLTVV.

The chain links TRBV4-1 to TRBJ2-2, with D possibly TRBD2 on 6 matching bases. The CDR3 loop spans 14 amino acids. V lost 4 bases, J lost 2 bases, and 8 bases lay in between. Germline V gene data show CDR1 as MGHRA and CDR2 as YSYEKL. The CDR3 nucleotides read TGCGCCAGCAGCCTGGGACTTAACACCGGGGAGCTGTTTTTT. Translation: CASSLGLNTGELFF.

The genes are TRBV19 and TRBJ2-7; D may be TRBD1 (6 bases). This CDR3 comprises 15 residues. Germline V gene sequence: CDR1 LNHDA, CDR2 SQIVND (reference sequence). V was pared by 6 bases and J by 5 bases, with 20 bases between. CDR3 sequence: CASRGKQGYVDEQYF. For the CDR3, the DNA is TGTGCCAGTAGGGGAAAGCAGGGGTACGTCGACGAGCAGTACTTC.

The rearrangement links TRBV7-7 to TRBJ2-2; D is uncertain. V dropped 5 bases and J dropped 6 bases, with 10 bases sitting between them. This CDR3 is built from 13 residues. CDR1 is SSHAT, CDR2 FNYEAQ, per germline (reference sequence). The CDR3 nucleotides are TGTGCCAGCAGCCGTAGTCCCGCCGGGGAGCTGTTTTTT. This codes for CASSRSPAGELFF.

This chain connects TRBV11-3 to TRBJ2-7; D perhaps matches TRBD1 (6 bases). With 2 bases removed from V and 3 bases from J, the gap between germline ends came to 14 bases. In germline, CDR1 is SGHNT, CDR2 YENEEA. There are 15 residues in the CDR3. The CDR3 is CASSLTGQGLYEQYF. CDR3 in DNA: TGTGCCAGCAGCTTAACGGGGCAGGGGCTCTACGAGCAGTACTTC.

The chain joins TRBV4-2 to TRBJ2-7; TRBD1 matches 7 bases. The CDR3 has 13 residues. J gave up 7 bases and V 0 bases, and 3 bases lay outside the gene matches. Germline assignment: CDR1 LGHNA and CDR2 YNFKEQ. The CDR3 spells CASSQEAGGEQYF. The CDR3 bases are TGTGCCAGCAGCCAAGAAGCAGGGGGTGAGCAGTACTTC.

The J gene is TRBJ1-1, the V gene TRBV6-6, with D perhaps matching TRBD1 (5 bases). This CDR3 comprises 12 residues. Trimming stripped 4 bases from V and 3 bases from J, with 6 bases between. CDR1 is MNHNY, CDR2 SVGAGI, per germline (reference sequence). CDR3 loop: CASSWGDTEAFF. For the CDR3, the DNA is TGTGCCAGCAGTTGGGGCGACACTGAAGCTTTCTTT.